One T cell receptor (beta chain) is described in this entry. Following RNA extraction, reverse transcription yielded cDNA that acted as the sequencing template. Sequencing used immunoSEQ multiplex PCR; TCRdb keeps in-frame clones, though not all of them. The table has hundreds of thousands of clones, 50% to 70% seen once. Trimming took off 5 bases at V and 4 bases at J, with 14 bases between the two ends. Germline V gene data show CDR1 as SGHAT and CDR2 as FQNNGV. The CDR3 spans 14 residues. The data were obtained in a study of CD8+ T cells in alopecia areata. Study-wide background: Administration of oral tofacitinib to treated patients was at 5 to 10 mg twice daily. People stayed on tofacitinib for 6 to 18 months, then stopped the drug for 6 months.

The TCR comes from a human donor with alopecia areata. Sequences were derived from CD4+ T cells sorted from blood, sampled at week 0. The gene calls are TRBV11-2 and TRBJ1-2, with D hard to call. For the CDR3, the DNA is TGTGCCAGCAGCACTCGGGCCTTCCTCTATGGCTACACCTTC. Translated, it gives CASSTRAFLYGYTF.